The clone carrying this T cell receptor (beta chain) has a handful of counts. J was trimmed by 6 bases and V by 5 bases; bases with no gene match: 9. Germline V gene data show CDR1 as SGHTA and CDR2 as FQGNSA. This CDR3 is built from 15 residues. The data were taken from a study of T-cell memory formation after mild COVID-19. At the level of the study: Largely, the TCR clusters proved donor specific.

TCRdb fed the 5' RACE reads into MiXCR, producing one record per CDR3 protein. This sample yields about 340,000 distinct CDR3 sequences, of which 13% are seen a single time; about 21% belongs to the top ten. The clonotype originates from a man aged 18 to 29 who had mild COVID-19 (a few samples of this study predate the infection). Cell type and time point are not known. V usage is TRBV7-2 and J usage is TRBJ2-2, with 7 bases lining up with TRBD1. Sample: PBMCs or a T cell subset sorted from them (not recorded which). The chain's CDR3 is CASSPGRGTAGELFF. The DNA of the CDR3 is TGTGCCAGCAGCCCCGGCAGGGGGACGGCCGGGGAGCTGTTTTTT.